A single sample is the source of the 25 T cell receptor beta chains below, sequenced in a study of blood T cell repertoires in COVID-19. Sequencing used immunoSEQ multiplex PCR; TCRdb keeps in-frame clones, though not all of them. There are some 400,000 clones in the sample; more than 75% occur only once, and over 2% lies in the top ten. Sequenced sample: peripheral blood. The receptors come from a woman aged 60-70 years with COVID-19, enrolled during active disease.

V gene TRBV7-9 combines with J gene TRBJ1-4; D is ambiguous. Germline values: CDR1 SEHNR, CDR2 FQNEAQ (reference sequence). This CDR3 region has 13 residues. Trimming pared 8 bases from V and 5 bases from J, leaving 12 bases between. CDR3 bases: TGTGCCAGCTCGAACACTAAAAATGAAAAACTGTTTTTT. Amino acids: CASSNTKNEKLFF.

This chain uses TRBV18 with TRBJ2-1; 9 bases are a match to TRBD2. V lost 2 bases and J lost 0; bases outside the gene matches: 11. This CDR3 is built from 19 residues. Germline CDR1 and CDR2: KGHSH and LQKENI. Here the CDR3 reads CASSPTPAGGGSSYNEQFF. DNA for the CDR3: TGTGCCAGCTCACCAACCCCAGCGGGGGGCGGGAGCTCCTACAATGAGCAGTTCTTC.

This chain connects TRBV15 to TRBJ2-7; a weak D match, TRBD2 (6 bases). CDR3 length equals 15 residues. The V end lost 5 bases, the J end lost 5 bases, and 19 bases lay between the germline ends. In germline, CDR1 is LNHNV, CDR2 YYDKDF (reference sequence). The CDR3 DNA is TGTGCCACCAGCGCCAGGTATTGGGGGGAGGACGAGCAGTACTTC. Protein: CATSARYWGEDEQYF.

The table lists this clone with a count of one. This chain uses TRBV19 with TRBJ1-5; 12 bases agree with TRBD1. The CDR3 is 14 amino acids. J lost 11 bases, V lost 5 bases, and 7 bases had no gene match. Germline V lookup: CDR1 LNHDA, CDR2 SQIVND (reference sequence). Here the CDR3 reads CASSPGQGAPAQHF. The CDR3 DNA sequence: TGTGCCAGTAGTCCGGGACAGGGGGCTCCGGCCCAGCATTTT. Combining the CDR3 with reference TRBV19 and TRBJ1-5 gives the whole variable domain DGGITQSPKYLFRKEGQNVTLSCEQNLNHDAMYWYRQDPGQGLRLIYYSQIVNDFQKGDIAEGYSVSREKKESFPLTVTSAQKNPTAFYLCASSPGQGAPAQHFGDGTRLSIL.

The V and J genes are TRBV11-3 and TRBJ1-2; perhaps TRBD1 as D (5 bases). CDR3 size: 16 residues. The germline V and J ends were trimmed by 5 bases and 0 bases, with 16 bases remaining between them. Germline V gene lookup returns CDR1 SGHNT and CDR2 YENEEA. The CDR3 nucleotides are TGTGCCAGCAGCCCCCCACCAGGGTTAGCTAACTATGGCTACACCTTC. As protein: CASSPPPGLANYGYTF.

The V call is TRBV18, the J call TRBJ1-6; no definite D call. This CDR3 has 14 residues. Between the trimmed V and J ends, which lost 5 bases and 5 bases, there was a span of 10 bases. The germline V gene encodes CDR1 KGHSH and CDR2 LQKENI. In DNA, the CDR3 is TGTGCCAGCTCAGGACTATTCGATAATTCACCCCTCCACTTT. Translating it yields CASSGLFDNSPLHF.

This chain links TRBV7-3 with TRBJ1-5, with D possibly matching TRBD1 (5 bases). The CDR3 sequence is 14 residues long. From germline, CDR1 is SGHTA and CDR2 FQGTGA. Trimming took off 4 bases at V and 7 bases at J, with 14 bases between the two ends. CDR3 amino acids: CASSSTGGDQPQHF. The CDR3 DNA reads as TGTGCCAGCAGCTCCACGGGAGGGGACCAGCCCCAGCATTTT.

In this sample, this clone turned up many times. The genes are TRBV11-2 and TRBJ1-1; 7 bases align to TRBD1. Trimming cost V 4 bases and J 5 bases; bases outside gene matches: 10. CDR1 and CDR2 from the germline V gene are SGHAT and FQNNGV. This CDR3 has 15 residues. CDR3 amino acids: CASSSLSGGKTEAFF. CDR3 coding DNA: TGTGCCAGCAGCTCACTGTCAGGGGGAAAAACTGAAGCTTTCTTT.

The CDR3 region is CASSLDPQWGLNTEAFF. CDR3 DNA sequence: TGTGCCAGCAGCTTGGATCCTCAGTGGGGGCTGAACACTGAAGCTTTCTTT. V and J are TRBV5-4 and TRBJ1-1; D is perhaps TRBD1 (6 bases). Germline V gives CDR1 SGHNT, CDR2 YYREEE (reference sequence). This CDR3 has 17 residues. V gave up 0 bases and J gave up 0 bases, with 15 bases separating them.

On this clone: Other nucleotide sequences from this sample produce the same CDR3. The rearrangement links TRBV5-6 to TRBJ2-7; 8 bases match TRBD1. CDR3 length equals 14 residues. Trimming removed 6 bases from V and 1 base from J; junction bases left unmatched: 6. The V gene's germline CDR1 is SGHDT and CDR2 YYEEEE. The CDR3 is CASTDTGGSYEQYF. DNA for the CDR3: TGTGCCAGCACCGATACAGGGGGTTCCTACGAGCAGTACTTC. Full variable domain (missing parts from reference TRBV5-6 and TRBJ2-7): DAGVTQSPTHLIKTRGQQVTLRCSPKSGHDTVSWYQQALGQGPQFIFQYYEEEERQRGNFPDRFSGHQFPNYSSELNVNALLLGDSALYLCASTDTGGSYEQYFGPGTRLTVT.

The chain carries TRBV27 and TRBJ1-6; TRBD1 matches 8 bases. The germline CDR1 and CDR2 sequences are MNHEY and SMNVEV (reference sequence). This CDR3 has 14 amino acids. J gave up 9 bases and V 5 bases, and 6 bases lay outside the gene matches. CDR3 nucleotides: TGTGCCAGCAGTGTTGACAGGGGACGTTCACCCCTCCACTTT. Protein sequence: CASSVDRGRSPLHF.

The J gene is TRBJ1-1, the V gene TRBV29-1; a weak D match, TRBD1 (6 bases). Trimming cost V 5 bases and J 6 bases, with 13 bases left between them. In germline, CDR1 is SQVTM, CDR2 ANQGSEA. This CDR3 has 12 amino acids. The CDR3, as DNA: TGCAGCGTTTTAAGGGGGTCTCCTGAAGCTTTCTTT. This gives the protein CSVLRGSPEAFF.

The V and J genes are TRBV12-5 and TRBJ1-2; 7 bases align to TRBD1. The CDR3 has 19 amino acids. V shed 1 base, J shed 4 bases, and the junction held 18 bases outside the gene matches. Germline values: CDR1 LGHNT, CDR2 FRNRAP. CDR3 nucleotide sequence: TGTGCTAGTGGTTTGGCAGGGACGGCCCGGGGCAGGGGGAGCTATGGCTACACCTTC. Translation gives CASGLAGTARGRGSYGYTF. The full variable domain, completed using reference TRBV12-5 and TRBJ1-2, is DARVTQTPRHKVTEMGQEVTMRCQPILGHNTVFWYRQTMMQGLELLAYFRNRAPLDDSGMPKDRFSAEMPDATLATLKIQPSEPRDSAVYFCASGLAGTARGRGSYGYTFGSGTRLTVV.

CDR3 nucleotide sequence: TGTGCCAGTATCGACAGGGTTGGGGACACTGAAGCTTTCTTT. Its protein product is CASIDRVGDTEAFF. The V gene is TRBV19, the J gene TRBJ1-1, with 7 positions matching TRBD1. This CDR3 region has 14 residues. In germline, CDR1 is LNHDA, CDR2 SQIVND (reference sequence). The J segment lost 3 bases and the V segment lost 7 bases, leaving 8 bases of the junction unmatched.

This clone was detected a few times. The J gene is TRBJ2-7, the V gene TRBV5-1, with TRBD1 matching 7 bases. The CDR3 loop spans 14 amino acids. Germline CDR1 is SGHRS and CDR2 is YFSETQ. V lost 7 bases, J lost 0 bases, and 7 bases stayed unmatched. CDR3 residues: CASGQQGTSYEQYF. The CDR3 nucleotides are TGCGCCAGCGGCCAACAGGGGACCTCCTACGAGCAGTACTTC.

The genes are TRBV6-5 and TRBJ2-4, with 9 bases identical to TRBD1. CDR3 length: 14 amino acids. Germline CDR1 and CDR2: MNHEY and SVGAGI. V shed 8 bases and J 1 base; nucleotides not matched to a gene: 3. CDR3 DNA: TGTGCCAGCGGGACAGGGATGGCCAAAAACATTCAGTACTTC. This translates into CASGTGMAKNIQYF.

This sequence joins TRBV28 and TRBJ1-2, with 7 bases identical to TRBD1. V was clipped by 6 bases and J by 1 base; unmatched bases: 8. Germline assignment: CDR1 MDHEN and CDR2 SYDVKM. The CDR3 length is 15 residues. The CDR3 sequence: CASSSRQGGNYGYTF. The CDR3 region has the DNA TGTGCCAGCAGCTCACGACAGGGAGGTAACTATGGCTACACCTTC.

Note on this clone: Other DNA sequences in the sample encode the same CDR3. The J gene is TRBJ2-5, the V gene TRBV27; TRBD1 matches 7 bases. Germline values: CDR1 MNHEY, CDR2 SMNVEV (reference sequence). The CDR3 has 14 residues. V gave up 5 bases and J gave up 2 bases; unmatched junction bases: 5. CDR3 sequence: CASSPWDRQETQYF. CDR3 bases: TGTGCCAGCAGTCCCTGGGACAGACAAGAGACCCAGTACTTC.

This clone was picked up a small number of times. This sequence joins TRBV2 and TRBJ1-6; 7 bases are shared with TRBD1. The CDR3 contains 16 residues. The V gene end was trimmed by 0 bases and the J gene end by 10 bases; junction bases not matched to a gene: 9. Germline V gene sequence: CDR1 SNHLY, CDR2 FYNNEI. For the CDR3, the DNA is TGTGCCAGCAGTGAAGCGCGAACAGGGGATCGATCACCCCTCCACTTT. Translation: CASSEARTGDRSPLHF.

This chain uses TRBV11-3 with TRBJ2-2; 7 nucleotides align to TRBD1. Unmatched junction bases numbered 2, after V lost 2 bases and J lost 2 bases. CDR3 size: 15 residues. Per the germline V gene, CDR1 is SGHNT and CDR2 is YENEEA. CDR3 DNA sequence: TGTGCCAGCAGCTTAAGAGGGGGCAACACCGGGGAGCTGTTTTTT. Translated, it gives CASSLRGGNTGELFF.

J is TRBJ1-4 and V is TRBV6-5; 10 positions agree with TRBD1. CDR3 length: 15 amino acids. Germline loops: CDR1 MNHEY, CDR2 SVGAGI. Germline trimming cut 6 bases from V and 8 bases from J; bases unmatched to any gene: 9. CDR3 loop: CASSAPGQGREKLFF. The DNA of the CDR3 is TGTGCCAGCAGCGCGCCGGGACAGGGGAGGGAAAAACTGTTTTTT.

This rearrangement joins TRBV6-5 to TRBJ2-7, with TRBD2 matching 8 bases. The CDR3 runs to 13 residues. Germline CDR1 reads MNHEY; CDR2 reads SVGAGI. The trim removed 5 bases at V and 3 bases at J, leaving 3 bases unmatched. The CDR3: CASSRREGYEQYF. CDR3 DNA sequence: TGTGCCAGCAGTCGACGGGAGGGCTACGAGCAGTACTTC.

The V gene is TRBV9, the J gene TRBJ2-1; 8 positions match TRBD1. Germline assignment: CDR1 SGDLS and CDR2 YYNGEE. The CDR3 is 16 residues long. Trimming took 0 bases from V and 7 from J; bases not matched to a gene: 9. CDR3 region: CASSVGTGLRTNEQFF. CDR3 coding DNA: TGTGCCAGCAGCGTAGGGACAGGGCTTAGGACGAATGAGCAGTTCTTC.

The rearrangement uses TRBV5-1 and TRBJ2-1; no firm D call. Germline assignment: CDR1 SGHRS and CDR2 YFSETQ. This CDR3 region has 16 residues. The germline V and J ends were trimmed by 0 bases and 6 bases, with 16 bases remaining between them. CDR3 region: CASSLGSAGGSNEQFF. CDR3 DNA: TGCGCCAGCAGCTTGGGATCCGCCGGTGGTTCCAATGAGCAGTTCTTC.

This chain connects TRBV28 to TRBJ2-7; TRBD2 is a possible D gene (6 bases). This CDR3 contains 14 residues. Trimming pared 6 bases from V and 3 bases from J, leaving 15 bases between. Germline assignment: CDR1 MDHEN and CDR2 SYDVKM. The CDR3 nucleotides read TGTGCCAGCAGGGGAGGACTCCGCGGCTACGAGCAGTACTTC. Its protein is CASRGGLRGYEQYF. The complete variable domain, with remaining parts taken from reference TRBV28 and TRBJ2-7, reads DVKVTQSSRYLVKRTGEKVFLECVQDMDHENMFWYRQDPGLGLRLIYFSYDVKMKEKGDIPEGYSVSREKKERFSLILESASTNQTSMYLCASRGGLRGYEQYFGPGTRLTVT.